Each of the 21 T cell receptor beta chains below was sequenced from the same sample in a study of blood T cell repertoires in COVID-19. Profiling relied on immunoSEQ multiplex PCR, and the TCRdb table lists in-frame clones only, not all of them. Among around 120,000 clones listed, 55% to 75% were seen once. Specimen: peripheral blood. The receptors stem from a human donor with acute or convalescent COVID-19. The donor label of this sample is uncertain.

CDR3 nucleotide sequence: TGTGCGGGACAGGGAAGGGGTTATCAGCCCCAGCATTTT. It encodes CAGQGRGYQPQHF. The genes are TRBV28 and TRBJ1-5, with 9 bases matching TRBD1. Germline loops: CDR1 MDHEN, CDR2 SYDVKM. The CDR3 runs to 13 residues.

J is TRBJ1-1 and V is TRBV28, with D tentatively TRBD1 (5 bases). The CDR3 totals 14 residues. CDR1 and CDR2 from the germline V gene are MDHEN and SYDVKM. V was cut by 5 bases and J by 5 bases, with 15 bases left in between. In DNA form, the CDR3 reads TGTGCCAGCAGTCTTGGGGCCCCGTGGACTGAAGCTTTCTTT. Its protein product is CASSLGAPWTEAFF. The full variable domain, with the rest looked up from reference TRBV28 and TRBJ1-1, is DVKVTQSSRYLVKRTGEKVFLECVQDMDHENMFWYRQDPGLGLRLIYFSYDVKMKEKGDIPEGYSVSREKKERFSLILESASTNQTSMYLCASSLGAPWTEAFFGQGTRLTVV.

The V call is TRBV7-3, the J call TRBJ2-3; 7 bases are a match to TRBD1. The germline gives CDR1 SGHTA, CDR2 FQGTGA. Losses at the gene ends were 5 bases for V and 9 bases for J; bases not matched to a gene: 8. This CDR3 is 13 amino acids long. In DNA form, the CDR3 reads TGTGCCAGCAGCCCGATACAGGGGACCACGCAGTATTTT. Translating gives CASSPIQGTTQYF.

CDR3 bases: TGTGCCAGCAGCTCAGGTCCCAGGGCAACTGAAGCTTTCTTT. Translation: CASSSGPRATEAFF. V usage is TRBV7-9 and J usage is TRBJ1-1; possibly TRBD1 for D (5 bases). The germline V gene has CDR1 SEHNR and CDR2 FQNEAQ (reference sequence). V was clipped by 4 bases and J by 5 bases, with 14 bases between them. This CDR3 has 14 residues.

The rearrangement uses TRBV4-1 and TRBJ1-4; 9 nucleotides line up with TRBD1. The ends lost 3 bases at V and 8 bases at J; junction bases unmatched: 10. The CDR3 has 16 amino acids. The V gene's germline CDR1 is MGHRA and CDR2 YSYEKL. As DNA, the CDR3 is TGCGCCAGCAGCCACCCCAACCGGGACAGGGAAGAAAAACTGTTTTTT. Translation gives CASSHPNRDREEKLFF.

The chain is built from TRBV28 and TRBJ2-7; 10 nucleotides match TRBD1. Unmatched junction bases numbered 5, after V lost 5 bases and J lost 1 base. The CDR3 consists of 15 residues. Germline-derived CDR1 and CDR2 are MDHEN and SYDVKM. CDR3 amino acids: CASSAPGQGSYEQYF. The CDR3 nucleotides are TGTGCCAGCAGTGCACCGGGACAGGGGTCCTACGAGCAGTACTTC.

The chain links TRBV15 to TRBJ1-1; D gene unclear. Germline V gene lookup returns CDR1 LNHNV and CDR2 YYDKDF (reference sequence). The CDR3 covers 13 residues. V was cut by 5 bases and J by 0 bases, with 7 bases left in between. The CDR3 is CATSVALNTEAFF. The DNA for the CDR3 is TGTGCCACCAGCGTGGCTTTGAACACTGAAGCTTTCTTT. Full variable domain (remainder filled in from reference TRBV15 and TRBJ1-1): DAMVIQNPRYQVTQFGKPVTLSCSQTLNHNVMYWYQQKSSQAPKLLFHYYDKDFNNEADTPDNFQSRRPNTSFCFLDIRSPGLGDTAMYLCATSVALNTEAFFGQGTRLTVV.

There are a few counts of this clone. V gene TRBV9 combines with J gene TRBJ2-2, with D perhaps matching TRBD1 (6 bases). CDR1 is SGDLS, CDR2 YYNGEE, per germline. The CDR3 consists of 16 residues. Trimming cost V 0 bases and J 7 bases, with 16 bases left between them. CDR3 residues: CASSVATRTGSGELFF. As DNA, the CDR3 is TGTGCCAGCAGCGTAGCCACACGAACAGGGAGCGGGGAGCTGTTTTTT.

This chain links TRBV4-2 with TRBJ1-3; D is undetermined. The CDR3 extends over 14 amino acids. Germline V gives CDR1 LGHNA, CDR2 YNFKEQ. With 2 bases removed from V and 1 base from J, the gap between germline ends came to 6 bases. The CDR3 is CASSQTGSGNTIYF. The CDR3 nucleotides are TGTGCCAGCAGCCAAACGGGGTCTGGAAACACCATATATTTT.

This clone was seen more than once but under ten times. The chain uses TRBV12-2 and TRBJ2-3; the listed D gene, TRBD1, was not tested against the DNA. TRBV12-2 is classified as a pseudogene. CDR3 length equals 22 residues. CDR3: CASRSLGMQGALPFFSTDTQYF. DNA of the CDR3: TGTGCAAGTCGCTCTCTAGGGATGCAGGGGGCGCTTCCTTTCTTTTCCACAGATACGCAGTATTTT.

This sequence joins TRBV3-1 (or the pseudogene TRBV3-2) and TRBJ2-1; D unresolved. With 3 bases removed from V and 3 bases from J, the gap between germline ends came to 15 bases. The CDR3 sequence is 16 residues long. Germline V gives CDR1 LGHDT, CDR2 YNNKEL (reference sequence). The CDR3 coding sequence is TGTGCCAGCAGCCAGCTCAATCACCCCGGCTACAATGAGCAGTTCTTC. Translation gives CASSQLNHPGYNEQFF.

The chain recombines TRBV1 with TRBJ1-3. TRBV1 counts as a pseudogene. The CDR3 totals 16 residues. This CDR3 reads CTSSQQKGGGGNTIYF. CDR3 coding DNA: TGCACCAGCAGCCAACAAAAGGGAGGGGGTGGAAACACCATATATTTT.

The chain couples TRBV3-1 (or the pseudogene TRBV3-2) to TRBJ2-5; D remains ambiguous. V lost 5 bases, J lost 11 bases, and 12 bases lay in between. CDR1 and CDR2 (germline): LGHDT, YNNKEL (reference sequence). The CDR3 runs to 11 residues. CDR3 sequence reads: CASSESRRQYF. In nucleotides, the CDR3 is TGTGCCAGCAGCGAAAGCCGGAGACAGTACTTC.

This clone showed up just a few times. The chain has TRBV2 and TRBJ2-1, with 15 nucleotides matching TRBD2. V gave up 6 bases and J gave up 7 bases; unmatched junction bases: 7. Germline V gives CDR1 SNHLY, CDR2 FYNNEI. The CDR3 covers 16 residues. CDR3 sequence: CASRRTSGGALNEQFF. Here the CDR3 DNA reads TGTGCCAGCAGGCGGACTAGCGGGGGGGCCCTGAATGAGCAGTTCTTC. The entire variable domain, with the rest obtained from reference TRBV2 and TRBJ2-1, is as follows: EPEVTQTPSHQVTQMGQEVILRCVPISNHLYFYWYRQILGQKVEFLVSFYNNEISEKSEIFDDQFSVERPDGSNFTLKIRSTKLEDSAMYFCASRRTSGGALNEQFFGPGTRLTVL.

The chain uses TRBV6-5 and TRBJ1-2; 8 nucleotides line up with TRBD1. Looked up from germline, CDR1 is MNHEY and CDR2 is SVGAGI. J was trimmed by 1 base and V by 5 bases; bases with no gene match: 6. The CDR3 length is 15 residues. The CDR3 nucleotides are TGTGCCAGCAGTCGACAGGGGAAAAGTAACTATGGCTACACCTTC. It encodes CASSRQGKSNYGYTF.

The rearrangement uses TRBV29-1 and TRBJ2-7, with unresolved D. V was pared by 4 bases and J by 3 bases, with 10 bases between. Germline V gene sequence: CDR1 SQVTM, CDR2 ANQGSEA. This CDR3 has 12 residues. The CDR3: CSVGRTDYEQYF. The CDR3 DNA is TGCAGCGTTGGCCGAACAGACTACGAGCAGTACTTC.

The rearrangement uses TRBV29-1 and TRBJ2-6; D is possibly TRBD2 (7 bases). Trimming left V 4 bases short and J 1 base short, with 14 bases between. Germline CDR1 and CDR2: SQVTM and ANQGSEA. This CDR3 has 16 residues. The CDR3: CSVVLEGGSGANVLTF. The CDR3 nucleotides are TGCAGCGTTGTGCTCGAGGGGGGGTCTGGGGCCAACGTCCTGACTTTC. The full variable domain, rest sourced from reference TRBV29-1 and TRBJ2-6, is SAVISQKPSRDICQRGTSLTIQCQVDSQVTMMFWYRQQPGQSLTLIATANQGSEATYESGFVIDKFPISRPNLTFSTLTVSNMSPEDSSIYLCSVVLEGGSGANVLTFGAGSRLTVL.

V usage is TRBV7-3 and J usage is TRBJ2-5, with 12 bases that match TRBD1. The trim removed 2 bases at V and 5 bases at J, leaving 6 bases unmatched. Germline assignment: CDR1 SGHTA and CDR2 FQGTGA. CDR3 length: 16 residues. CDR3: CASSLPGQGAGETQYF. For the CDR3, the DNA is TGTGCCAGCAGCTTACCGGGACAGGGGGCGGGGGAGACCCAGTACTTC.

This clone was seen more than once but under ten times. The rearrangement joins TRBV19 to TRBJ1-6, with D unclear. V was clipped by 5 bases and J by 7 bases, with 15 bases between them. The CDR3 extends over 15 amino acids. In germline, CDR1 is LNHDA, CDR2 SQIVND (reference sequence). The CDR3 protein is CASSAPVRFNSPLHF. The CDR3 DNA sequence: TGTGCCAGTAGTGCCCCGGTCAGGTTCAATTCACCCCTCCACTTT.

This clone was found a few times. The rearrangement joins TRBV28 to TRBJ1-1; maybe TRBD1 (5 bases). The CDR3 runs 14 residues. Per the germline V gene, CDR1 is MDHEN and CDR2 is SYDVKM. The V and J ends lost 7 bases and 1 base respectively, with 13 bases between them. In DNA, the CDR3 is TGTGCCAGCACCAGGGCTTGGAGGAACACTGAAGCTTTCTTT. This translates into CASTRAWRNTEAFF. Full variable domain (outside the CDR3, taken from reference TRBV28 and TRBJ1-1): DVKVTQSSRYLVKRTGEKVFLECVQDMDHENMFWYRQDPGLGLRLIYFSYDVKMKEKGDIPEGYSVSREKKERFSLILESASTNQTSMYLCASTRAWRNTEAFFGQGTRLTVV.

This chain joins TRBV27 and TRBJ2-1; D remains ambiguous. CDR3 length: 16 residues. Germline loops: CDR1 MNHEY, CDR2 SMNVEV (reference sequence). V lost 2 bases to trimming and J lost 11 bases, with 22 bases between them. In DNA, the CDR3 is TGTGCCAGCAGTTTAACGCCGGGTCCAATACCTAAGAAGCAGTTCTTC. Amino acids: CASSLTPGPIPKKQFF.